This T cell receptor beta chain appears in the sequencing data of a study of T cell changes during pregnancy in multiple sclerosis. Assay: immunoSEQ multiplex PCR; the TCRdb copy retains only in-frame clones and omits some. This repertoire shows over 25,000 clones, roughly 89% found once; its top ten account for under 8%. Germline CDR1 and CDR2: SGHTA and FQGNSA. This CDR3 contains 14 residues. V trimming: 6 bases; J trimming: 5 bases; junction bases outside the gene matches: 5. The sequences come from CD8+ T cells from peripheral blood mononuclear cells, collected before pregnancy. The chain carries TRBV7-2 and TRBJ1-1, with TRBD1 identical over 11 bases. This sequence was found in a female donor with multiple sclerosis, enrolled in a pregnancy study. Written as DNA, the CDR3 is TGTGCCAGCAGACCGGACAGGGGGCGAACTGAAGCTTTCTTT. It yields the protein CASRPDRGRTEAFF.